What follows are 2 T cell receptor beta chains derived from one specimen sequenced in a study of blood T cell repertoires in COVID-19. The protocol was immunoSEQ multiplex PCR, while the TCRdb copy is restricted to in-frame clones and leaves out a portion. In the table there are tens of thousands of clones, about nine tenths of which are singletons. The material sequenced was peripheral blood. The receptors here all came from a man aged 50 to 59 with active COVID-19.

This clone was observed a single time. V and J are TRBV2 and TRBJ2-7, with 9 bases matching TRBD1. The CDR3 consists of 12 residues. After removal of 6 bases from V and 13 bases from J, the junction contained 10 bases not matched to a gene. CDR1 and CDR2 (germline): SNHLY, FYNNEI. CDR3 nucleotide sequence: TGTGCCAGCAGCGAGACAGGGGGTACTTCATACTTC. It is translated as CASSETGGTSYF.

The chain combines TRBV29-1 with TRBJ2-3; 8 bases align to TRBD1. The J segment lost 6 bases and the V segment lost 7 bases, leaving 6 bases of the junction unmatched. CDR1 is SQVTM, CDR2 ANQGSEA, per germline. This CDR3 region has 12 residues. Here the CDR3 reads CSALTGEDTQYF. The CDR3 region has the DNA TGCAGCGCGTTGACAGGGGAGGATACGCAGTATTTT.